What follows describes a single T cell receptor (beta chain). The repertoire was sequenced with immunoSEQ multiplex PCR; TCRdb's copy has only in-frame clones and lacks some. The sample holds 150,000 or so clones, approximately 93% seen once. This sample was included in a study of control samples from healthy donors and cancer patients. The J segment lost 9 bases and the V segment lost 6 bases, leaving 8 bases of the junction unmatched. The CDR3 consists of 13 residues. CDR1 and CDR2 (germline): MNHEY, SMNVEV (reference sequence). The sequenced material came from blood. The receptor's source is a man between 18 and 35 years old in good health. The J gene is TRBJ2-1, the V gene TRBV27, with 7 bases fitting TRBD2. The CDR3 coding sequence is TGTGCCAGCAGGGACGGACTAGTCCCTGAGCAGTTCTTC. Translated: CASRDGLVPEQFF.